The source of this TCR beta chain is a study of Ad26.COV2.S vaccination and SARS-CoV-2 variants. Study background: A participant enrolled in the COV1001 Ad26.COV2.S trial arm provided the sample. Study-wide results and limits: People given the vaccine had a wider spike-specific TCR breadth than placebo recipients did.

Specified treatment: some 20 received Ad26.COV2.S at low or high dose, single or two shots; 5 received placebo; per-sample allocation not given. Samples analyzed were those drawn on day 63 after the first vaccine or placebo injection. The administered vaccine (an Ad26 vector) expressed Wuhan-strain SARS-CoV-2 spike. As for this clone: The antigen remains unidentified.

Here immunoSEQ multiplex PCR was the method, and the copy in TCRdb shows in-frame clones only, minus some. The profile shows over 400,000 clones, over 80% of them singletons. V dropped 4 bases and J dropped 4 bases, with 10 bases sitting between them. The germline V gene encodes CDR1 SNHLY and CDR2 FYNNEI. The CDR3 spans 13 residues. This chain links TRBV2 with TRBJ2-5, with D unclear. This sequence originates from a person between 18 and 59 years old who received the Ad26.COV2.S COVID-19 vaccine or a placebo. Here the sequenced sample was peripheral blood, taken in a trial of Ad26.COV2.S vaccine versus placebo. The CDR3 nucleotides read TGTGCCAGCAGTGGAAACCTACCAGAGACCCAGTACTTC. Its protein product is CASSGNLPETQYF.